This T cell receptor (beta chain) was obtained from a study of blood T cells in healthy people across ages. Study-wide context: About one barcoded beta molecule was captured per two T cells (by template switching).

In germline, CDR1 is SQVTM, CDR2 ANQGSEA. The CDR3 spans 13 residues. For the second PCR, which ran for roughly 6 to 11 cycles, a sample-barcoded 5' primer and a J-beta primer mix were used. TCRdb reprocessed the 5' RACE reads with MiXCR, giving one entry per CDR3 protein. The sample gives about 1.4 million distinct CDR3 sequences, around 55% of which show up once; under 8.5% is in the top ten. This receptor was obtained from a young man in good health. Sequencing was performed on blood. The chain employs TRBV29-1 and TRBJ2-4, with TRBD2 identical over 10 bases. The end of the DNA fits TRBJ2-7 better, so the J call may be wrong. The CDR3 nucleotides read TGCAGCGGTGCTAGCGGGAGTACATACGAGCAGTACTTC. As protein: CSGASGSTYEQYF.